These 15 T cell receptor beta chains were all obtained from the same sample, sequenced in a study of blood T cell repertoires in COVID-19. The repertoire was sequenced with immunoSEQ multiplex PCR; TCRdb's copy has only in-frame clones and lacks some. Altogether 200,000 to 250,000 clones are present, 87% being singletons, with the ten largest covering just over 2.5%. The sequencing input was PBMCs or T cells enriched from blood (not recorded which). These receptors were collected from a woman between 25 and 40 years old with acute COVID-19.

This clone was seen a single time. The DNA for the CDR3 is TGTGCCAGCAGTGCTAGCGGGGGCTCCCAAGAGACCCAGTACTTC. The encoded protein is CASSASGGSQETQYF. The chain is built from TRBV9 and TRBJ2-5, with 10 bases that match TRBD2. V was pared by 5 bases and J by 1 base, with 5 bases of the junction left unmatched. In germline, CDR1 is SGDLS, CDR2 YYNGEE. The CDR3 spans 15 residues.

The rearrangement joins TRBV30 to TRBJ1-6; weak D call: TRBD1 (6 bases). Trimming cost V 8 bases and J 6 bases, with 14 bases left between them. There are 13 residues in the CDR3. CDR1 GTSNPN and CDR2 SVGIG come from the germline V gene (reference sequence). The CDR3 sequence: CARDRKGNSPLHF. The CDR3 bases are TGTGCCCGTGACAGGAAGGGTAATTCACCCCTCCACTTT.

To note about this clone: The junction shows a germline mismatch at one end, possibly a read error. V usage is TRBV7-8 and J usage is TRBJ1-3; tentatively, D is TRBD1 (5 bases). Germline-derived CDR1 and CDR2 are SGHVS and FQNEAQ. This CDR3 has 17 residues. This chain's CDR3 is CASRLESQGLAGNTIYF. DNA for the CDR3: TGTGCCAGCAGATTAGAAAGCCAGGGCTTAGCTGGAAACACCATATATTTT.

The V and J genes are TRBV4-3 and TRBJ2-3; 10 bases are a match to TRBD2. The CDR3 has 18 amino acids. CDR1 and CDR2 (germline): LGHNA, YSLEER. The ends lost 0 bases at V and 2 bases at J; junction bases unmatched: 8. The CDR3 loop is CASSQDTLLAGITDTQYF. CDR3 sequence (DNA): TGCGCCAGCAGCCAAGATACCCTACTAGCGGGAATCACAGATACGCAGTATTTT.

The rearrangement joins TRBV12-3 or TRBV12-4 to TRBJ1-2; D possibly corresponds to TRBD1 (5 bases). The CDR3 extends over 13 amino acids. Trimming shortened V by 5 bases and J by 8 bases, and 15 bases separated the two germline ends. The CDR3 DNA follows: TGTGCCAGCAGTCCTTCTCAGGGTTGGGGCTACACCTTC. Translating gives CASSPSQGWGYTF.

This clone has ten or more counts. The chain is built from TRBV6-4 and TRBJ2-1, with 10 bases that match TRBD2. Trimming at V came to 3 bases and at J to 6 bases, leaving 5 bases not matched to a gene. Germline CDR1 and CDR2: MRHNA and SNTAGT. The CDR3 loop spans 15 amino acids. The CDR3 spells CASSEESSGGNEQFF. The CDR3 DNA is TGTGCCAGCAGTGAAGAGTCTAGCGGGGGCAATGAGCAGTTCTTC.

This chain connects TRBV4-1 to TRBJ2-5, with 10 nucleotides matching TRBD2. J gave up 5 bases and V 1 base, and 4 bases lay outside the gene matches. The germline V gene encodes CDR1 MGHRA and CDR2 YSYEKL. The CDR3 loop spans 15 amino acids. The CDR3 nucleotides read TGCGCCAGCAGCCAAGTCCCTAGCGGGGGCGAGACCCAGTACTTC. It specifies CASSQVPSGGETQYF.

The rearrangement links TRBV18 to TRBJ1-2; maybe TRBD1 (6 bases). V dropped 3 bases and J dropped 2 bases, with 13 bases sitting between them. CDR1 KGHSH and CDR2 LQKENI come from the germline V gene. The CDR3 runs 15 residues. The CDR3 here is CASSPEAQGNYGYTF. CDR3 DNA: TGTGCCAGCTCACCCGAAGCACAGGGAAACTATGGCTACACCTTC.

The chain combines TRBV3-1 (or the pseudogene TRBV3-2) with TRBJ1-4; no clear D gene. The CDR3 runs 12 residues. CDR1 and CDR2 (germline): LGHDT, YNNKEL (reference sequence). V lost 7 bases to trimming and J lost 12 bases, with 15 bases between them. In DNA, the CDR3 is TGTGCCAGCATCTCCCAGGAGGGAGAACTGTTTTTT. This gives the protein CASISQEGELFF.

Here the CDR3 DNA reads TGTGCCAGCAGCTCTCCAGGACAGGGGGCAATCTATGGCTACACCTTC. Translation gives CASSSPGQGAIYGYTF. The chain joins TRBV7-9 to TRBJ1-2, with 11 bases lining up with TRBD1. This CDR3 comprises 16 residues. The V gene's germline CDR1 is SEHNR and CDR2 FQNEAQ (reference sequence). The V gene end was trimmed by 4 bases and the J gene end by 4 bases; junction bases not matched to a gene: 8.

The chain links TRBV2 to TRBJ2-1, with 9 bases lining up with TRBD1. The germline CDR1 and CDR2 sequences are SNHLY and FYNNEI. V lost 8 bases to trimming and J lost 3 bases; unmatched junction nucleotides: 11. The CDR3 runs to 16 residues. CDR3 in DNA: TGTGCCAGCTTCCCCGAGGGGACAGGGCACTACAATGAGCAGTTCTTC. Protein product: CASFPEGTGHYNEQFF.

V and J are TRBV5-1 and TRBJ1-6; tentative D call: TRBD1 (6 bases). V lost 5 bases, J lost 1 base, and 16 bases lay in between. CDR3 size: 17 residues. The germline gives CDR1 SGHRS, CDR2 YFSETQ. In nucleotides, the CDR3 is TGCGCCAGCAGTCAGGACAGCCAGGGGTCCTATAATTCACCCCTCCACTTT. Encoded protein: CASSQDSQGSYNSPLHF.

This clone was counted a single time. An end of the junction does not agree with germline; a read error may underlie this. The V and J genes are TRBV20-1 and TRBJ2-7; D is perhaps TRBD2 (6 bases). Germline V gene lookup returns CDR1 DFQATT and CDR2 SNEGSKA (reference sequence). This CDR3 is built from 14 residues. In nucleotides, the CDR3 is TGTAGTGCTAGTGGCGGGAACACCCTTGGGGAGCAGTACTTC. It is translated as CSASGGNTLGEQYF.

The chain joins TRBV5-1 to TRBJ1-2; D uncertain. V lost 1 base, J lost 3 bases, and 7 bases lay in between. This CDR3 region has 13 residues. Per the germline V gene, CDR1 is SGHRS and CDR2 is YFSETQ. The CDR3 region is CASSLFSDYGYTF. As DNA, the CDR3 is TGCGCCAGCAGCTTGTTCAGCGACTATGGCTACACCTTC. The full variable domain, with the rest looked up from reference TRBV5-1 and TRBJ1-2, is KAGVTQTPRYLIKTRGQQVTLSCSPISGHRSVSWYQQTPGQGLQFLFEYFSETQRNKGNFPGRFSGRQFSNSRSEMNVSTLELGDSALYLCASSLFSDYGYTFGSGTRLTVV.

This chain links TRBV27 with TRBJ1-2; 9 nucleotides line up with TRBD1. The CDR3 totals 16 residues. Unmatched junction bases numbered 13, after V lost 6 bases and J lost 5 bases. CDR1 is MNHEY and CDR2 is SMNVEV in the germline V gene (reference sequence). The CDR3 DNA sequence: TGTGCCAGCAGAGGGACAGGCAACAGGGGGCCATATGGCTACACCTTC. Its translation: CASRGTGNRGPYGYTF.